Each of the 23 T cell receptor beta chains below was sequenced from the same sample in a study of cytomegalovirus exposure and HLA in healthy donors. Vbeta (60) and Jbeta (13) primers were used in the PCR. This table comes from immunoSEQ multiplex PCR, and its TCRdb copy is limited to in-frame clones, with some not included. Of about 120,000 clones in the sample, roughly 76% are singletons; the top ten hold more than 2.5%. Sequenced sample: PBMCs. Receptors originate from a woman aged 50 to 60 in good health and CMV-seronegative.

The chain links TRBV7-9 to TRBJ2-7, with D unresolved. Germline V CDR1 and CDR2: SEHNR, FQNEAQ (reference sequence). The CDR3 runs 13 residues. V was cut by 5 bases and J by 3 bases, with 11 bases left in between. The DNA for the CDR3 is TGTGCCAGCAGCCCCAGGTTTTACTACGAGCAGTACTTC. It is translated as CASSPRFYYEQYF. The variable domain in full, completed from reference TRBV7-9 and TRBJ2-7, reads DTGVSQNPRHKITKRGQNVTFRCDPISEHNRLYWYRQTLGQGPEFLTYFQNEAQLEKSRLLSDRFSAERPKGSFSTLEIQRTEQGDSAMYLCASSPRFYYEQYFGPGTRLTVT.

The genes are TRBV6-5 and TRBJ2-3; D possibly corresponds to TRBD2 (5 bases). Trimming removed 2 bases from V and 8 bases from J, with 5 bases in between. Germline V CDR1 and CDR2: MNHEY, SVGAGI. This CDR3 is built from 11 residues. This CDR3 is CASSYEGTQYF. CDR3 bases: TGTGCCAGCAGTTACGAGGGTACGCAGTATTTT.

This clone was detected a few times. The CDR3 protein is CASSSGLAGGIYEQYF. DNA for the CDR3: TGTGCCAGCAGCTCCGGACTAGCGGGAGGCATCTACGAGCAGTACTTC. The chain carries TRBV9 and TRBJ2-7; 14 bases fit TRBD2. J lost 3 bases, V lost 4 bases, and 6 bases had no gene match. CDR3 length: 16 residues. Germline loops: CDR1 SGDLS, CDR2 YYNGEE.

The rearrangement uses TRBV15 and TRBJ2-2; D is perhaps TRBD2 (6 bases). The V gene lost 4 bases and the J gene lost 7 bases, with 10 bases spanning the gap. This CDR3 has 13 residues. Germline V gene sequence: CDR1 LNHNV, CDR2 YYDKDF (reference sequence). The CDR3 here is CATSNGGSGELFF. For the CDR3, the DNA is TGTGCCACCAGCAATGGGGGGAGCGGGGAGCTGTTTTTT.

The rearrangement joins TRBV30 to TRBJ2-1; 12 bases map to TRBD2. The V and J ends lost 3 bases and 3 bases, in that order; junction bases with no gene match: 12. The CDR3 loop spans 18 amino acids. The germline CDR1 and CDR2 sequences are GTSNPN and SVGIG (reference sequence). The CDR3 reads CAWRTASGRDSGYNEQFF. The CDR3 nucleotides are TGTGCCTGGAGGACGGCTAGCGGGAGGGATTCAGGCTACAATGAGCAGTTCTTC.

This sequence joins TRBV28 and TRBJ1-2; D not resolved. This CDR3 region has 13 residues. The germline V and J ends were trimmed by 3 bases and 5 bases, with 10 bases remaining between them. Germline loops: CDR1 MDHEN, CDR2 SYDVKM. CDR3 protein: CASSLSTAYGYTF. CDR3 bases: TGTGCCAGCAGTTTGTCCACAGCTTATGGCTACACCTTC.

The chain employs TRBV6-5 and TRBJ1-2; D might be TRBD1 (6 bases). The germline CDR1 and CDR2 sequences are MNHEY and SVGAGI. The CDR3 sequence is 15 residues long. Trimming left V 0 bases short and J 3 bases short, with 11 bases between. CDR3 protein: CASSYSGQVDYGYTF. The CDR3 region has the DNA TGTGCCAGCAGTTACTCGGGACAAGTCGACTATGGCTACACCTTC.

This clone was detected a few times. The rearrangement links TRBV11-2 to TRBJ2-3, with 9 bases fitting TRBD2. The V gene end was trimmed by 1 base and the J gene end by 4 bases; junction bases not matched to a gene: 3. This CDR3 has 15 residues. Germline V lookup: CDR1 SGHAT, CDR2 FQNNGV. CDR3 amino acids: CASSLVLAGADTQYF. CDR3 in DNA: TGTGCCAGCAGCTTAGTACTAGCGGGTGCAGATACGCAGTATTTT. The entire variable domain, with the rest obtained from reference TRBV11-2 and TRBJ2-3, is as follows: EAGVAQSPRYKIIEKRQSVAFWCNPISGHATLYWYQQILGQGPKLLIQFQNNGVVDDSQLPKDRFSAERLKGVDSTLKIQPAKLEDSAVYLCASSLVLAGADTQYFGPGTRLTVL.

A few counts support this clone. The CDR3 coding sequence is TGTGCCAGCTCACCTGCCGGGACAGCCACAGATACGCAGTATTTT. Translated, it gives CASSPAGTATDTQYF. The chain uses TRBV18 and TRBJ2-3; 7 bases are a match to TRBD1. There are 15 residues in the CDR3. Trimming cost V 3 bases and J 2 bases; bases outside gene matches: 5. From germline, CDR1 is KGHSH and CDR2 LQKENI. Full variable domain (rest looked up from reference TRBV18 and TRBJ2-3): NAGVMQNPRHLVRRRGQEARLRCSPMKGHSHVYWYRQLPEEGLKFMVYLQKENIIDESGMPKERFSAEFPKEGPSILRIQQVVRGDSAAYFCASSPAGTATDTQYFGPGTRLTVL.

The chain combines TRBV28 with TRBJ1-4; TRBD1 matches 10 bases. The ends lost 2 bases at V and 8 bases at J; junction bases unmatched: 8. Germline V CDR1 and CDR2: MDHEN, SYDVKM. The CDR3 has 16 residues. The CDR3 loop is CASSLIFGTGAEKLFF. Here the CDR3 DNA reads TGTGCCAGCAGTTTAATTTTTGGGACAGGGGCCGAAAAACTGTTTTTT.

This clone was seen a few times. The gene calls are TRBV5-1 and TRBJ2-5; no clear D gene. This CDR3 has 12 residues. Germline V lookup: CDR1 SGHRS, CDR2 YFSETQ. Trimming removed 6 bases at V and 2 bases at J, with 8 bases between. The CDR3, as DNA: TGCGCCAGCAAAACTGTTCAAGAGACCCAGTACTTC. Residues: CASKTVQETQYF.

Details on this clone: The junction departs from the called germline gene at one end, perhaps through a read error. The chain joins TRBV7-9 to TRBJ2-3; 7 nucleotides line up with TRBD2. CDR3 size: 14 residues. Germline CDR1 and CDR2: SEHNR and FQNEAQ (reference sequence). The CDR3 region is CSSRARDYTDTQYF. In DNA, the CDR3 is TGTTCCAGCAGAGCTCGGGACTACACAGATACGCAGTATTTT.

This sequence joins TRBV6-6 and TRBJ2-1; the D is unclear. CDR3 length: 12 amino acids. Trimming cost V 5 bases and J 5 bases, with 7 bases left between them. Germline V gives CDR1 MNHNY, CDR2 SVGAGI (reference sequence). The chain's CDR3 is CASSIQNNEQFF. As DNA, the CDR3 is TGTGCCAGCAGTATCCAGAACAATGAGCAGTTCTTC.

The rearrangement joins TRBV7-9 to TRBJ1-1; D uncertain. The CDR3 length is 14 residues. From germline, CDR1 is SEHNR and CDR2 FQNEAQ (reference sequence). Trimming took off 5 bases at V and 0 bases at J, with 10 bases between the two ends. This CDR3 reads CASSRQRMNTEAFF. CDR3 DNA sequence: TGTGCCAGCAGCAGGCAGCGAATGAACACTGAAGCTTTCTTT.

This chain connects TRBV7-9 to TRBJ2-3; D uncertain. CDR1 and CDR2 (germline): SEHNR, FQNEAQ (reference sequence). V was pared by 5 bases and J by 1 base, with 13 bases between. The CDR3 runs to 15 residues. CDR3 loop: CASSPVRLGTDTQYF. DNA for the CDR3: TGTGCCAGCAGCCCCGTTAGACTGGGCACAGATACGCAGTATTTT.

The rearrangement joins TRBV9 to TRBJ2-1; 10 bases line up with TRBD2. CDR1 is SGDLS and CDR2 is YYNGEE in the germline V gene. The junction had 8 bases not matched to a gene; V was cut back by 0 bases and J by 8 bases. CDR3 length: 16 amino acids. CDR3 in DNA: TGTGCCAGCAGCGTAGCTAGCGGGAGAGGCTCGGATGAGCAGTTCTTC. Translation: CASSVASGRGSDEQFF.

The chain recombines TRBV4-2 with TRBJ1-4, with D tentatively TRBD1 (6 bases). The CDR3 is 15 residues long. The V end lost 3 bases, the J end lost 1 base, and 9 bases lay between the germline ends. The germline V gene encodes CDR1 LGHNA and CDR2 YNFKEQ. In DNA, the CDR3 is TGTGCCAGCAGCCAGGAAGGGGGAACTAATGAAAAACTGTTTTTT. Its protein is CASSQEGGTNEKLFF.

This chain uses TRBV4-2 with TRBJ2-2; 7 nucleotides line up with TRBD1. Germline CDR1 LGHNA, CDR2 YNFKEQ. V was pared by 2 bases and J by 2 bases, with 8 bases of the junction left unmatched. This CDR3 comprises 17 residues. This chain's CDR3 is CASSQISDRANTGELFF. The CDR3 coding sequence is TGTGCCAGCAGCCAAATATCCGACAGGGCTAACACCGGGGAGCTGTTTTTT.

The rearrangement links TRBV11-1 to TRBJ1-3, with 7 bases that match TRBD1. CDR1 and CDR2 (germline): SGHAT, FQDESV (reference sequence). The ends lost 4 bases at V and 0 bases at J; junction bases unmatched: 3. This CDR3 spans 15 amino acids. This CDR3 reads CASSWDSFSGNTIYF. In DNA, the CDR3 is TGTGCCAGCAGCTGGGACAGCTTCTCTGGAAACACCATATATTTT.

The genes are TRBV25-1 and TRBJ2-7; no reliable D call. The germline gives CDR1 MGHDK, CDR2 SYGVNS. The CDR3 runs to 14 residues. Trimming took 4 bases from V and 0 from J, leaving 10 bases between them. The CDR3 is CASSVRSSSYEQYF. CDR3 nucleotides: TGTGCCAGCAGTGTTAGGAGTAGCTCCTACGAGCAGTACTTC.

CDR3 loop: CAWDRVNTEAFF. The DNA for the CDR3 is TGTGCCTGGGACAGGGTTAACACTGAAGCTTTCTTT. The chain recombines TRBV30 with TRBJ1-1; 7 nucleotides line up with TRBD1. This CDR3 is 12 amino acids long. Trimming cost V 5 bases and J 2 bases; bases outside gene matches: 2. The germline V gene has CDR1 GTSNPN and CDR2 SVGIG (reference sequence).

This clone was detected a few times. The chain couples TRBV7-2 to TRBJ2-5, with 7 bases lining up with TRBD1. Trimming cost V 3 bases and J 13 bases; bases outside gene matches: 8. Germline V gene data show CDR1 as SGHTA and CDR2 as FQGNSA. The CDR3 sequence is 12 residues long. The CDR3 DNA follows: TGTGCCAGCAGCTTGAACCGGGACAGATGGTACTTC. Its protein is CASSLNRDRWYF.

The chain combines TRBV5-1 with TRBJ1-3; D remains unclear. Trimming cost V 5 bases and J 0 bases, with 15 bases left between them. This CDR3 has 16 residues. CDR1 SGHRS and CDR2 YFSETQ come from the germline V gene. For the CDR3, the DNA is TGCGCCAGCAGGGATGACACGCTGAGCTCTGGAAACACCATATATTTT. Translated, it gives CASRDDTLSSGNTIYF.